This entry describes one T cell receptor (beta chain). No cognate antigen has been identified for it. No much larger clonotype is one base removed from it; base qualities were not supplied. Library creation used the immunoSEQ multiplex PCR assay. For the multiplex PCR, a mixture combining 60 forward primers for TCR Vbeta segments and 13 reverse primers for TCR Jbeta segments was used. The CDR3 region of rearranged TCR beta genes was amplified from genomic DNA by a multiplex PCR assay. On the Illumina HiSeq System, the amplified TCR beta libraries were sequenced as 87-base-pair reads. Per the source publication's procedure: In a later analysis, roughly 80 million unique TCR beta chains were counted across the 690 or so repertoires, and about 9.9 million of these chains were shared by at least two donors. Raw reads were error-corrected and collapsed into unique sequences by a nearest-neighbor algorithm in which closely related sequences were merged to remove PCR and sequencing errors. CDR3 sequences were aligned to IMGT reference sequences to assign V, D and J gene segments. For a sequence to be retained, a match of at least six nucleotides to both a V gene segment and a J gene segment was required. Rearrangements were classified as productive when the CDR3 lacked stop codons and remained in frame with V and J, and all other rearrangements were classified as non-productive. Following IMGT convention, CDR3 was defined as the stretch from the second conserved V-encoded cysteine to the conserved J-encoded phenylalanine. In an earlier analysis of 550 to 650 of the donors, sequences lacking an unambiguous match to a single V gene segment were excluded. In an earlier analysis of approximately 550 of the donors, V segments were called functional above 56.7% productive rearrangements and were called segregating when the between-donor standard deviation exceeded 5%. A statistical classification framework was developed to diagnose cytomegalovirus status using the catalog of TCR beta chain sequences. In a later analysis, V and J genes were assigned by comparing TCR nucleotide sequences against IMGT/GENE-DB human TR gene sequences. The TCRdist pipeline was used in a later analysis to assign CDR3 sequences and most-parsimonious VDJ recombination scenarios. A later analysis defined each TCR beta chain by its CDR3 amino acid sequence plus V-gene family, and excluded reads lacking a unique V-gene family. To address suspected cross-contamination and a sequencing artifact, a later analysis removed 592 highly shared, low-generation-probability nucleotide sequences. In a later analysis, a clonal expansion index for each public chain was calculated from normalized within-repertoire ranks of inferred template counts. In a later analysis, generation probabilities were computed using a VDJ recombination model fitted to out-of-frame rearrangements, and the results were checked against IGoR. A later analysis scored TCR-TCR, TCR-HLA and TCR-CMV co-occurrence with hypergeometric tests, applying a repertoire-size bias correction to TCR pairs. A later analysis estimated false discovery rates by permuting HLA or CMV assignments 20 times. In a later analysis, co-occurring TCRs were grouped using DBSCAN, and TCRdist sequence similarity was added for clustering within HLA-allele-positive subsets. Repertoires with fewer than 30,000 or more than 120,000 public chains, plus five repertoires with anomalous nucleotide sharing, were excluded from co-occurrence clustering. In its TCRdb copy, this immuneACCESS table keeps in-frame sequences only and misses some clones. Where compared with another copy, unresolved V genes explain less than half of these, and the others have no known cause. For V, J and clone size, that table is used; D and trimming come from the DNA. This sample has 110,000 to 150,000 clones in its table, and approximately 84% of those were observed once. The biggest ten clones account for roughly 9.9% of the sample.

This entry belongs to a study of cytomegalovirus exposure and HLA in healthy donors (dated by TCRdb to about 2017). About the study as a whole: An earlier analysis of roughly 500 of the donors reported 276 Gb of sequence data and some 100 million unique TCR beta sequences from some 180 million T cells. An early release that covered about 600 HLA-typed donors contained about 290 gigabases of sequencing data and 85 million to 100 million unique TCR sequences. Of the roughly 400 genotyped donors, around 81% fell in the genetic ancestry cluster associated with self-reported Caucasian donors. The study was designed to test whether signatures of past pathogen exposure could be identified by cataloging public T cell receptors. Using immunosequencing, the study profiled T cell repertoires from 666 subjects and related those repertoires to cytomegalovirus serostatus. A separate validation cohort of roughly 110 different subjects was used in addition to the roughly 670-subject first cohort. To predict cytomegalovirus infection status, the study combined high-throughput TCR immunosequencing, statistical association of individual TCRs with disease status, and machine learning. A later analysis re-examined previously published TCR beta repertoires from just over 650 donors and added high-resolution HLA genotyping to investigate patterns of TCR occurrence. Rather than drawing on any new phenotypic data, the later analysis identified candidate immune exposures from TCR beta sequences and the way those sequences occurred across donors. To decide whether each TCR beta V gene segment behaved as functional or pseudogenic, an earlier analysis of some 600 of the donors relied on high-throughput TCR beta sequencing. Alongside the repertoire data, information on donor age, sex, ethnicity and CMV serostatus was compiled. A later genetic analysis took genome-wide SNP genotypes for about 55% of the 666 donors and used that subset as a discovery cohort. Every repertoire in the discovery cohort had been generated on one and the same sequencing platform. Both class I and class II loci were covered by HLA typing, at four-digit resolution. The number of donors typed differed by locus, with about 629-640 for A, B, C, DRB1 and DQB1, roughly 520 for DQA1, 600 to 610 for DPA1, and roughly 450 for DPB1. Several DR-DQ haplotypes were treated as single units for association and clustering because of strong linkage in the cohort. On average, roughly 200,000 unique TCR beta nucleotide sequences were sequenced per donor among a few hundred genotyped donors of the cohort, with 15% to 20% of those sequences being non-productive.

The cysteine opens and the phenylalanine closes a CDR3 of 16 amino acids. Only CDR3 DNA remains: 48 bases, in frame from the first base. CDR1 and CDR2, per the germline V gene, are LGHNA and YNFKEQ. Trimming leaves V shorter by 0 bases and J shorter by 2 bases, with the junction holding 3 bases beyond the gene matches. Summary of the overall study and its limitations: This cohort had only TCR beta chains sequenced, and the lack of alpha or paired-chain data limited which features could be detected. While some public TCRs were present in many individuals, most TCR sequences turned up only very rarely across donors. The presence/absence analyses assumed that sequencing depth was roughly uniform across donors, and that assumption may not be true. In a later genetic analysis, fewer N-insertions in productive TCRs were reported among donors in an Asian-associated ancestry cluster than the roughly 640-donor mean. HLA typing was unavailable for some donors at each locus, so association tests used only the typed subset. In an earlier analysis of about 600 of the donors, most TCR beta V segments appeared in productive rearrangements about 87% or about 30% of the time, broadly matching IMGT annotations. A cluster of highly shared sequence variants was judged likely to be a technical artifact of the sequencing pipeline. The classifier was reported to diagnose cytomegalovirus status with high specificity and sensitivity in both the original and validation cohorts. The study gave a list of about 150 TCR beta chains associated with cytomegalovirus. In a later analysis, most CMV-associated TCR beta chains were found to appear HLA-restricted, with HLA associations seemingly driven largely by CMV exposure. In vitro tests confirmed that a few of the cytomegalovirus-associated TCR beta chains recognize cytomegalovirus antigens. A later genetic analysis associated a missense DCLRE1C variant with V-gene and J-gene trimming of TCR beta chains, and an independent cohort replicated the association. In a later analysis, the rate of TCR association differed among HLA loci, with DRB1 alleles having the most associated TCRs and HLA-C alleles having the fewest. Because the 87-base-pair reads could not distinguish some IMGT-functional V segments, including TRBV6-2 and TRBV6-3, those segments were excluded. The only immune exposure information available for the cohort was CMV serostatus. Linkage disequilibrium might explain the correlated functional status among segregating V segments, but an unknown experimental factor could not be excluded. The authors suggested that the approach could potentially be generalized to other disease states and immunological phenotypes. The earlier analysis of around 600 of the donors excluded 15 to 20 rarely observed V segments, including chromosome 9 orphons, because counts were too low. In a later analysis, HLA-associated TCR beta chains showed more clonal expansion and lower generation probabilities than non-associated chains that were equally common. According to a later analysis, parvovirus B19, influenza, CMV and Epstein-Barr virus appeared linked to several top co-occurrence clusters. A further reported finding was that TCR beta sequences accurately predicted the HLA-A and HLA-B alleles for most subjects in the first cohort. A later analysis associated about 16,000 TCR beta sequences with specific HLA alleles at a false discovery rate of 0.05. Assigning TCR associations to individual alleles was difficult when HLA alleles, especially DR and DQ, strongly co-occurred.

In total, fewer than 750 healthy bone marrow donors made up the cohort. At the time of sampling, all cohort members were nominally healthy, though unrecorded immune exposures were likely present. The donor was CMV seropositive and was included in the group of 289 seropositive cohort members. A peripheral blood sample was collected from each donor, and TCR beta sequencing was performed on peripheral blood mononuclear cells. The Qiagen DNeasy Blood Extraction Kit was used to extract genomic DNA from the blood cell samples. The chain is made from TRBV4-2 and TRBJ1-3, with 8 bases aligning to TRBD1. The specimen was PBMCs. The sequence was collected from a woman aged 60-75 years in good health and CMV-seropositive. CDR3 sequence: CASSQEADRAGNTIYF. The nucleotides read TGTGCCAGCAGCCAAGAGGCGGACAGGGCTGGAAACACCATATATTTT.